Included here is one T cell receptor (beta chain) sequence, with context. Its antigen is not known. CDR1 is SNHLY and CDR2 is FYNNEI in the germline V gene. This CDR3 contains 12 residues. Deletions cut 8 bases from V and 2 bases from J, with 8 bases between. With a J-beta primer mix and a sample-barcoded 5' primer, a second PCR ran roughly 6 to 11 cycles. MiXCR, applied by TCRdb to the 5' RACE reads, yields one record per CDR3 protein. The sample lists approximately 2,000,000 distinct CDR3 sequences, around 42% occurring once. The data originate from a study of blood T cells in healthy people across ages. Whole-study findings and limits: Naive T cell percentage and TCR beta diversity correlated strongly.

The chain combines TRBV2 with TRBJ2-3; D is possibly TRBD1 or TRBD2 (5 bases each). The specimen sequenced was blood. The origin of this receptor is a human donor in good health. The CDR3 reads CASGGDTDTQYF. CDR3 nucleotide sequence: TGTGCCAGCGGGGGTGACACAGATACGCAGTATTTT.